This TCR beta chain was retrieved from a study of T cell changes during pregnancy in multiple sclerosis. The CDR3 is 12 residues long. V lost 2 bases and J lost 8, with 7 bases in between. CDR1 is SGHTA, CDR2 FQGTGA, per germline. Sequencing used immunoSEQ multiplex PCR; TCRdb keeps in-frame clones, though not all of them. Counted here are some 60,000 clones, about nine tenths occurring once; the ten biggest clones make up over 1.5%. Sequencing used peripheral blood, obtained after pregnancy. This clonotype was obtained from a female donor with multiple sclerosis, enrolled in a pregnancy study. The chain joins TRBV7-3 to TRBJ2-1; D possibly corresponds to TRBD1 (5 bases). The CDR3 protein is CASSLSGHEQFF. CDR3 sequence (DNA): TGTGCCAGCAGCTTATCAGGGCATGAGCAGTTCTTC. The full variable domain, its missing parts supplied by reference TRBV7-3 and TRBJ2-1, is GAGVSQTPSNKVTEKGKYVELRCDPISGHTALYWYRQSLGQGPEFLIYFQGTGAADDSGLPNDRFFAVRPEGSVSTLKIQRTERGDSAVYLCASSLSGHEQFFGPGTRLTVL.